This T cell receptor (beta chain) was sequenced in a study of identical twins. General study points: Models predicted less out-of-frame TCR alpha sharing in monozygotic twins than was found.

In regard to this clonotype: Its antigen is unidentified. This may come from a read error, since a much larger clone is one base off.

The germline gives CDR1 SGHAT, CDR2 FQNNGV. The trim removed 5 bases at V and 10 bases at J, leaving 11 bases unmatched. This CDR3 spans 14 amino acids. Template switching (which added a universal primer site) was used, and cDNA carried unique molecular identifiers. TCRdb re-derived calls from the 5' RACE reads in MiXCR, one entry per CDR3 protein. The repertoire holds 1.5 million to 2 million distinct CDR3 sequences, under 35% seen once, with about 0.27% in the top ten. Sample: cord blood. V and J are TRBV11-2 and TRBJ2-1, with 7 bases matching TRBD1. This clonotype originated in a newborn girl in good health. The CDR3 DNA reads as TGTGCCAGCAGCGTCCGGGACAGCTCCTACGAGCAGTTCTTC. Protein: CASSVRDSSYEQFF.